This is a list of T cell receptor beta chains from one sample in a study of beta chain features in type 1 diabetes. Here immunoSEQ multiplex PCR was the method, and the copy in TCRdb shows in-frame clones only, minus some. The sample holds 230,000 or so clones, 16% seen once. The specimen was naive CD4+ T cells from blood. The receptors originated from a man aged 25-45 years with type 1 diabetes. Each CDR3 is given with its conserved first and last residue. D genes are given only for firm matches. Not all rows give a size; the values are once, few, many and, for expanded clones, a class.

j_gene,v_gene,d_gene,abundance,CDR3aa,CDR3nt
TRBJ2-2,TRBV20-1,.,few,CSARAGELFF,TGCAGTGCTCGCGCCGGGGAGCTGTTTTTT
TRBJ1-3,TRBV29-1,.,few,CSAPALSGNTIYF,TGCAGCGCGCCCGCACTCTCTGGAAACACCATATATTTT
TRBJ2-1,TRBV7-2,.,.,CASSLRGTPQNEQFF,TGTGCCAGCAGCTTACGAGGGACCCCCCAAAATGAGCAGTTCTTC
TRBJ2-3,TRBV18,.,.,CASSPSGDTQYF,TGTGCCAGTTCACCTTCTGGGGATACGCAGTATTTT
TRBJ2-1,TRBV9,.,few,CASSSGLYRPFF,TGTGCCAGCAGCTCCGGACTCTACAGGCCGTTCTTC
TRBJ2-4,TRBV7-2,TRBD2,few,CASSTVAGQNIQYF,TGTGCCAGCAGCACTGTAGCGGGACAAAACATTCAGTACTTC
TRBJ2-1,TRBV29-1,.,.,CSVTGTANREQFF,TGCAGCGTTACCGGGACTGCGAACAGAGAGCAGTTCTTC
TRBJ2-3,TRBV29-1,TRBD2,.,CSVGLVGTDTQYF,TGCAGCGTCGGACTAGTAGGCACAGATACGCAGTATTTT
TRBJ2-4,TRBV7-2,TRBD1,.,CASAQGAGLAKNIQYF,TGTGCCAGCGCTCAGGGGGCGGGCTTGGCCAAAAACATTCAGTACTTC
TRBJ2-7,TRBV13,.,.,CASSLSRRTYEQYF,TGTGCCAGCAGCCTCAGTAGAAGAACCTACGAGCAGTACTTC
TRBJ2-7,TRBV10-3,.,few,CAISAHYEQYF,TGTGCCATCAGTGCCCATTACGAGCAGTACTTC
TRBJ2-7,TRBV4-1,.,few,CASRREEGSYEQYF,TGCGCCAGCAGGAGGGAGGAAGGGTCCTACGAGCAGTACTTC
TRBJ2-6,TRBV11-2,.,.,CASSLWIISGANVLTF,TGTGCCAGCAGCTTATGGATTATCTCTGGGGCCAACGTCCTGACTTTC
TRBJ1-2,TRBV29-1,.,few,CSVDSSQYGYTF,TGCAGCGTTGATAGCTCCCAGTATGGCTACACCTTC
TRBJ2-5,TRBV6-5,.,few,CASSYATQGTQYF,TGTGCCAGCAGTTACGCAACTCAGGGGACCCAGTACTTC
TRBJ2-3,TRBV7-9,.,few,CASSFGVGLAPDTQYF,TGTGCCAGCAGCTTTGGTGTCGGGTTAGCGCCAGATACGCAGTATTTT
TRBJ2-6,TRBV5-6,.,.,CASSGLISSGANVLTF,TGTGCCAGCAGCGGTCTCATAAGCTCTGGGGCCAACGTCCTGACTTTC
TRBJ2-7,TRBV29-1,TRBD1,few,CSVAGTGRYEQYF,TGCAGCGTTGCTGGGACAGGGCGCTACGAGCAGTACTTC